This is a list of T cell receptor beta chains from one sample in a study of T-cell memory formation after mild COVID-19. TCRdb fed the 5' RACE reads into MiXCR, producing one record per CDR3 protein. Here the sample spans about 560,000 distinct CDR3 sequences, approximately 15% being singletons. The sequenced material came from PBMCs or a T cell subset sorted from them (not recorded which). The receptors come from an adult woman who had mild COVID-19 (a few samples of this study predate the infection). Cell type and time point are not known. Both conserved end residues are part of each CDR3. A D gene is named only where the DNA matches it firmly. Not every row has a clone size; where given, it reads once, few, many or a size class.

d_gene: .
v_gene: TRBV4-2
abundance: few
j_gene: TRBJ2-7
CDR3aa: CASSQVLGEQYEQYF
CDR3nt: TGTGCCAGCAGCCAAGTTCTGGGGGAGCAGTACGAGCAGTACTTC

d_gene: .
v_gene: TRBV20-1
abundance: few
j_gene: TRBJ2-7
CDR3aa: CSARGGETPGDEQYF
CDR3nt: TGCAGTGCTAGAGGCGGTGAGACACCCGGGGACGAGCAGTACTTC

d_gene: TRBD1
v_gene: TRBV3-1
abundance: .
j_gene: TRBJ2-1
CDR3aa: CASSHRDRGLDEQFF
CDR3nt: TGTGCCAGCAGCCACCGGGACAGGGGGTTGGATGAGCAGTTCTTC

d_gene: .
v_gene: TRBV7-6
abundance: .
j_gene: TRBJ1-6
CDR3aa: CASSLQQGLNSPLHF
CDR3nt: TGTGCCAGCAGCTTACAACAGGGATTAAATTCACCCCTCCACTTT

d_gene: .
v_gene: TRBV9
abundance: .
j_gene: TRBJ2-3
CDR3aa: CASSVLEARGDTQYF
CDR3nt: TGTGCCAGCAGCGTATTAGAAGCGAGGGGAGATACGCAGTATTTT

d_gene: .
v_gene: TRBV30
abundance: .
j_gene: TRBJ1-5
CDR3aa: CAWAAGSGNQPQHF
CDR3nt: TGTGCCTGGGCCGCAGGGTCTGGGAATCAGCCCCAGCATTTT

d_gene: .
v_gene: TRBV27
abundance: .
j_gene: TRBJ2-1
CDR3aa: CASSLLGRAFNEQFF
CDR3nt: TGTGCCAGCAGTTTACTTGGCAGGGCCTTCAATGAGCAGTTCTTC

d_gene: .
v_gene: TRBV5-4
abundance: many
j_gene: TRBJ2-5
CDR3aa: CASGQETQYF
CDR3nt: TGTGCCAGCGGACAAGAGACCCAGTACTTC

d_gene: .
v_gene: TRBV12-3/TRBV12-4
abundance: .
j_gene: TRBJ1-2
CDR3aa: CASSFSTVRYGYTF
CDR3nt: TGTGCCAGCAGTTTCTCGACAGTACGCTATGGCTACACCTTC

d_gene: TRBD2
v_gene: TRBV2
abundance: .
j_gene: TRBJ2-3
CDR3aa: CASSSGRLANTDTQYF
CDR3nt: TGTGCCAGCAGTAGCGGGAGACTAGCGAACACAGATACGCAGTATTTT

d_gene: .
v_gene: TRBV29-1
abundance: once
j_gene: TRBJ1-1
CDR3aa: CSALPAGSF
CDR3nt: TGCAGCGCCCTTCCCGCAGGGTCCTTT

d_gene: .
v_gene: TRBV2
abundance: few
j_gene: TRBJ1-1
CDR3aa: CASRPGTFFLNTEAFF
CDR3nt: TGTGCCAGCAGGCCCGGGACTTTCTTTCTGAACACTGAAGCTTTCTTT

d_gene: .
v_gene: TRBV11-2
abundance: few
j_gene: TRBJ2-3
CDR3aa: CASSVVRGLSTDTQYF
CDR3nt: TGTGCCAGCAGCGTCGTGAGGGGACTCTCCACAGATACGCAGTATTTT

d_gene: .
v_gene: TRBV6-2/TRBV6-3
abundance: .
j_gene: TRBJ1-2
CDR3aa: CASSPSRSANYGYTF
CDR3nt: TGTGCCAGCAGTCCCTCAAGGTCGGCTAACTATGGCTACACCTTC

d_gene: .
v_gene: TRBV20-1
abundance: many
j_gene: TRBJ1-2
CDR3aa: CSAKGLYGYTF
CDR3nt: TGCAGTGCTAAAGGGCTCTATGGCTACACCTTC

d_gene: .
v_gene: TRBV6-6
abundance: few
j_gene: TRBJ2-1
CDR3aa: CASSYGQINEQFF
CDR3nt: TGTGCCAGCAGTTATGGGCAGATCAATGAGCAGTTCTTC

d_gene: TRBD2
v_gene: TRBV7-9
abundance: few
j_gene: TRBJ2-7
CDR3aa: CASSQTSGSRSYEQYF
CDR3nt: TGTGCCAGCAGCCAAACTAGCGGGAGCCGATCCTACGAGCAGTACTTC

d_gene: .
v_gene: TRBV30
abundance: .
j_gene: TRBJ2-7
CDR3aa: CAWTGDFYEQYF
CDR3nt: TGTGCCTGGACAGGGGATTTCTACGAGCAGTACTTC

d_gene: TRBD1
v_gene: TRBV5-1
abundance: few
j_gene: TRBJ2-2
CDR3aa: CASSLAQGATGELFF
CDR3nt: TGCGCCAGCAGCTTGGCCCAGGGGGCCACCGGGGAGCTGTTTTTT

d_gene: .
v_gene: TRBV19
abundance: few
j_gene: TRBJ2-5
CDR3aa: CASSTQGTPQETQYF
CDR3nt: TGTGCCAGTAGTACTCAGGGGACACCGCAAGAGACCCAGTACTTC

d_gene: TRBD2
v_gene: TRBV7-2
abundance: few
j_gene: TRBJ2-5
CDR3aa: CASSSEALAETQYF
CDR3nt: TGTGCCAGCAGCTCCGAGGCACTAGCGGAGACCCAGTACTTC

d_gene: TRBD1
v_gene: TRBV7-9
abundance: .
j_gene: TRBJ2-7
CDR3aa: CASSGLGTGLVSQYF
CDR3nt: TGTGCCAGCAGCGGCTTAGGGACAGGGCTAGTGTCGCAGTACTTC

d_gene: .
v_gene: TRBV20-1
abundance: .
j_gene: TRBJ1-1
CDR3aa: CSALEGYSNTEAFF
CDR3nt: TGCAGTGCTCTTGAGGGTTACTCGAACACTGAAGCTTTCTTT

d_gene: .
v_gene: TRBV7-8
abundance: .
j_gene: TRBJ2-3
CDR3aa: CASSGPGRSSHADTQYF
CDR3nt: TGTGCCAGCAGCGGCCCAGGGAGGTCGTCACACGCAGATACGCAGTATTTT

d_gene: .
v_gene: TRBV20-1
abundance: few
j_gene: TRBJ2-1
CDR3aa: CSARDGGTPHNEQFF
CDR3nt: TGCAGTGCTAGAGATGGAGGGACCCCTCACAATGAGCAGTTCTTC

d_gene: .
v_gene: TRBV4-2
abundance: .
j_gene: TRBJ2-6
CDR3aa: CASEDSGANVLTF
CDR3nt: TGTGCCAGCGAGGACTCTGGGGCCAACGTCCTGACTTTC

d_gene: .
v_gene: TRBV7-3
abundance: .
j_gene: TRBJ2-2
CDR3aa: CASSLSPDTGELFF
CDR3nt: TGTGCCAGCAGCTTATCTCCGGACACCGGGGAGCTGTTTTTT

d_gene: .
v_gene: TRBV6-1
abundance: .
j_gene: TRBJ2-1
CDR3aa: CAILLVTYNEQFF
CDR3nt: TGTGCCATCCTACTGGTCACCTACAATGAGCAGTTCTTC

d_gene: .
v_gene: TRBV7-2
abundance: few
j_gene: TRBJ2-1
CDR3aa: CASSFAGPQFF
CDR3nt: TGTGCCAGCAGCTTCGCCGGCCCGCAGTTCTTC

d_gene: TRBD2
v_gene: TRBV7-2
abundance: .
j_gene: TRBJ2-1
CDR3aa: CASSLGSSGSYNEQFF
CDR3nt: TGTGCCAGCAGCTTAGGGTCTAGCGGATCCTACAATGAGCAGTTCTTC

d_gene: TRBD1
v_gene: TRBV29-1
abundance: .
j_gene: TRBJ2-3
CDR3aa: CSAEGTDYTDTQYF
CDR3nt: TGCAGCGCCGAGGGGACAGACTACACAGATACGCAGTATTTT

d_gene: .
v_gene: TRBV6-1
abundance: few
j_gene: TRBJ2-2
CDR3aa: CASSEPWSNSGELFF
CDR3nt: TGTGCCAGCAGTGAACCGTGGAGCAACTCCGGGGAGCTGTTTTTT

d_gene: .
v_gene: TRBV19
abundance: .
j_gene: TRBJ1-5
CDR3aa: CASSRGGRGRPQPQHF
CDR3nt: TGTGCCAGTAGTAGGGGAGGCCGGGGGCGCCCTCAGCCCCAGCATTTT

d_gene: .
v_gene: TRBV28
abundance: .
j_gene: TRBJ1-1
CDR3aa: CASSYAGTANTEAFF
CDR3nt: TGTGCCAGCAGTTACGCCGGGACGGCCAACACTGAAGCTTTCTTT

d_gene: TRBD2
v_gene: TRBV6-5
abundance: .
j_gene: TRBJ2-7
CDR3aa: CASRPLAEGFGQYF
CDR3nt: TGTGCCAGCAGGCCCCTAGCGGAGGGGTTTGGGCAGTACTTC

d_gene: .
v_gene: TRBV7-9
abundance: .
j_gene: TRBJ2-1
CDR3aa: CASSYRTPTYNEQFF
CDR3nt: TGTGCCAGCAGCTATCGGACACCAACTTACAATGAGCAGTTCTTC

d_gene: .
v_gene: TRBV3-1
abundance: few
j_gene: TRBJ2-3
CDR3aa: CASSQDFDTQYF
CDR3nt: TGTGCCAGCAGCCAAGATTTTGATACGCAGTATTTT

d_gene: TRBD1
v_gene: TRBV5-1
abundance: few
j_gene: TRBJ1-2
CDR3aa: CASSLDTKTGGDGYTF
CDR3nt: TGCGCCAGCAGCTTAGATACGAAGACAGGGGGTGATGGCTACACCTTC

d_gene: .
v_gene: TRBV5-1
abundance: few
j_gene: TRBJ2-3
CDR3aa: CASSNGILSTDTQYF
CDR3nt: TGCGCCAGCAGTAACGGCATACTGAGCACAGATACGCAGTATTTT

d_gene: .
v_gene: TRBV28
abundance: .
j_gene: TRBJ1-3
CDR3aa: CASSLILGAGNTIYF
CDR3nt: TGTGCCAGCAGTTTGATCCTCGGCGCGGGAAACACCATATATTTT

d_gene: TRBD1
v_gene: TRBV27
abundance: .
j_gene: TRBJ2-5
CDR3aa: CASSLATGGRETQYF
CDR3nt: TGTGCCAGCAGTTTGGCGACAGGGGGCCGAGAGACCCAGTACTTC

d_gene: TRBD1
v_gene: TRBV11-2
abundance: .
j_gene: TRBJ1-1
CDR3aa: CASSSQRQGGTEAFF
CDR3nt: TGTGCCAGCAGCTCGCAGCGACAGGGTGGCACTGAAGCTTTCTTT

d_gene: .
v_gene: TRBV6-5
abundance: .
j_gene: TRBJ1-1
CDR3aa: CASSNQPGSGTEAFF
CDR3nt: TGTGCCAGCAGTAACCAACCGGGGAGTGGGACTGAAGCTTTCTTT

d_gene: TRBD1
v_gene: TRBV6-1
abundance: .
j_gene: TRBJ1-1
CDR3aa: CASLQGAENTEAFF
CDR3nt: TGTGCCAGCCTCCAGGGGGCGGAGAACACTGAAGCTTTCTTT

d_gene: TRBD1
v_gene: TRBV5-6
abundance: few
j_gene: TRBJ2-6
CDR3aa: CASSSGQGAGANVLTF
CDR3nt: TGTGCCAGCAGTTCTGGACAGGGCGCTGGGGCCAACGTCCTGACTTTC

d_gene: .
v_gene: TRBV12-3/TRBV12-4
abundance: many
j_gene: TRBJ2-3
CDR3aa: CASSFGWGDTQYF
CDR3nt: TGTGCCAGCAGTTTCGGTTGGGGAGATACGCAGTATTTT

d_gene: TRBD2
v_gene: TRBV5-1
abundance: many
j_gene: TRBJ2-1
CDR3aa: CASRPGLLYSEQFF
CDR3nt: TGCGCCAGCAGACCGGGACTACTATATAGTGAGCAGTTCTTC

d_gene: TRBD1
v_gene: TRBV27
abundance: few
j_gene: TRBJ1-2
CDR3aa: CASTDRGLGGYTF
CDR3nt: TGTGCCAGCACGGACAGGGGGCTCGGGGGCTACACCTTC

d_gene: .
v_gene: TRBV5-1
abundance: many
j_gene: TRBJ2-3
CDR3aa: CASSLEGGDTQYF
CDR3nt: TGCGCCAGCAGCTTGGAGGGCGGGGATACGCAGTATTTT

d_gene: .
v_gene: TRBV7-9
abundance: few
j_gene: TRBJ2-5
CDR3aa: CASSPRADQETQYF
CDR3nt: TGTGCCAGCAGCCCTCGGGCAGATCAAGAGACCCAGTACTTC

d_gene: .
v_gene: TRBV5-6
abundance: .
j_gene: TRBJ1-2
CDR3aa: CASSLVGEGGNYGYTF
CDR3nt: TGTGCCAGCAGCTTGGTCGGGGAGGGCGGAAACTATGGCTACACCTTC

d_gene: .
v_gene: TRBV30
abundance: .
j_gene: TRBJ2-7
CDR3aa: CAWSVISRDAGEQYF
CDR3nt: TGTGCCTGGAGTGTAATCTCGCGGGACGCGGGGGAGCAGTACTTC

d_gene: TRBD2
v_gene: TRBV27
abundance: few
j_gene: TRBJ2-1
CDR3aa: CASSTRGLAASDEQFF
CDR3nt: TGTGCCAGCAGTACACGAGGACTAGCGGCCAGCGATGAGCAGTTCTTC